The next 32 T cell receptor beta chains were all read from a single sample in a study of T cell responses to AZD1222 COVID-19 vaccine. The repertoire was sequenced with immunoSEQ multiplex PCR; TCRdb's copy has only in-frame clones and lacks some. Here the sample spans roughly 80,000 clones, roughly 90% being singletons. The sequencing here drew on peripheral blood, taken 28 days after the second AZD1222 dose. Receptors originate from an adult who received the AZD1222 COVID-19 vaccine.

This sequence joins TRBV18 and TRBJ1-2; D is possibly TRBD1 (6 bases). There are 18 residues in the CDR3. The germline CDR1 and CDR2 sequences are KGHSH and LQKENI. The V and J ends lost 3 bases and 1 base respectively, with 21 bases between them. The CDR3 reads CASSPPPRRGVVNYGYTF. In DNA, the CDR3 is TGTGCCAGCTCACCCCCCCCTCGCAGGGGCGTTGTTAACTATGGCTACACCTTC.

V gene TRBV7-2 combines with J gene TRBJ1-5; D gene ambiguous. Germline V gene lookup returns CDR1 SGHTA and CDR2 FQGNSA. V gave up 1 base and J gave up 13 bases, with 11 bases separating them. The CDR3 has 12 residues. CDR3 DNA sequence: TGTGCCAGCAGCTTAGAAGGGTTGGCTCAGCATTTT. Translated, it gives CASSLEGLAQHF.

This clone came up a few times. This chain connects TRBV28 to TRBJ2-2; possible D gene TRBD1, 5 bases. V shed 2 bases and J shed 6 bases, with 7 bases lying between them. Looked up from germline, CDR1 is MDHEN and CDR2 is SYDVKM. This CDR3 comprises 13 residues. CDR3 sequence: CASSLGRAGELFF. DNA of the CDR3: TGTGCCAGCAGTTTAGGCAGGGCCGGGGAGCTGTTTTTT. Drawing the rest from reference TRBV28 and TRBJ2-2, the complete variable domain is DVKVTQSSRYLVKRTGEKVFLECVQDMDHENMFWYRQDPGLGLRLIYFSYDVKMKEKGDIPEGYSVSREKKERFSLILESASTNQTSMYLCASSLGRAGELFFGEGSRLTVL.

The CDR3, as DNA: TGTGCCAGCACCGCCGGGGGGGCGCCTTACAATGAGCAGTTCTTC. Translated, it gives CASTAGGAPYNEQFF. The V call is TRBV7-9, the J call TRBJ2-1; 8 bases fit TRBD2. The germline V gene encodes CDR1 SEHNR and CDR2 FQNEAQ (reference sequence). The V and J ends lost 7 bases and 4 bases, in that order; junction bases with no gene match: 9. CDR3 size: 15 residues. The whole variable domain, remainder taken from reference TRBV7-9 and TRBJ2-1, is DTGVSQNPRHKITKRGQNVTFRCDPISEHNRLYWYRQTLGQGPEFLTYFQNEAQLEKSRLLSDRFSAERPKGSFSTLEIQRTEQGDSAMYLCASTAGGAPYNEQFFGPGTRLTVL.

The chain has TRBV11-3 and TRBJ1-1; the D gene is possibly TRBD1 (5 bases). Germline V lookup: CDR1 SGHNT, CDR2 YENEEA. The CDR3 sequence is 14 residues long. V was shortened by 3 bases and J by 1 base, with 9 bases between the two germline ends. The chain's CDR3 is CASSLGGSNTEAFF. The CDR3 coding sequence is TGTGCCAGCAGCTTGGGGGGGTCGAACACTGAAGCTTTCTTT.

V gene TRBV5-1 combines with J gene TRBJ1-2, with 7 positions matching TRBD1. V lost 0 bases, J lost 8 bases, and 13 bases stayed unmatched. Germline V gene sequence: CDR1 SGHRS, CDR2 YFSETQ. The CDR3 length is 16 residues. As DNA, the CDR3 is TGCGCCAGCAGCTTGGCGTTTAGACAGGGATGGCGGGGCTACACCTTC. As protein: CASSLAFRQGWRGYTF. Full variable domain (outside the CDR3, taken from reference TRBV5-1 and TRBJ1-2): KAGVTQTPRYLIKTRGQQVTLSCSPISGHRSVSWYQQTPGQGLQFLFEYFSETQRNKGNFPGRFSGRQFSNSRSEMNVSTLELGDSALYLCASSLAFRQGWRGYTFGSGTRLTVV.

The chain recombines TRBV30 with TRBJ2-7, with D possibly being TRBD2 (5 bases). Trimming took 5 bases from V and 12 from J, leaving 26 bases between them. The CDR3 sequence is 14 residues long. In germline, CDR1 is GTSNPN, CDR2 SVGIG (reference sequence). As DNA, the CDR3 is TGTGCCTGGGGGTATAGAGGTAGCGCCATCGTGGGGTACTTC. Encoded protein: CAWGYRGSAIVGYF.

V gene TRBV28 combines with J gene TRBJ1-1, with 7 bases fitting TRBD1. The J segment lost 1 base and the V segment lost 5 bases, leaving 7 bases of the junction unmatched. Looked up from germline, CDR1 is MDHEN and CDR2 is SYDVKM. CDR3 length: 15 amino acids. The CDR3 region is CASSPRQGWNTEAFF. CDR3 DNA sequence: TGTGCCAGCAGTCCCCGACAGGGATGGAACACTGAAGCTTTCTTT.

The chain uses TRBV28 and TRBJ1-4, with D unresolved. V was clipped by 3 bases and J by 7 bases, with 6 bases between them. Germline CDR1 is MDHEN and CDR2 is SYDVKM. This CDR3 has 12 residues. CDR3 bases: TGTGCCAGCAGTTTTCGCGTTGAAAAACTGTTTTTT. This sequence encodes CASSFRVEKLFF.

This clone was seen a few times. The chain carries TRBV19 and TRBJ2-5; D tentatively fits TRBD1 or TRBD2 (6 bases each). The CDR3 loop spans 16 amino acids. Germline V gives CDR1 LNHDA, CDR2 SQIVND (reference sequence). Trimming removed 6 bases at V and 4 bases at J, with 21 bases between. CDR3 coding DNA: TGTGCCAGTAGCCCGGGGGAATATACAGGGACAGAGACCCAGTACTTC. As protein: CASSPGEYTGTETQYF.

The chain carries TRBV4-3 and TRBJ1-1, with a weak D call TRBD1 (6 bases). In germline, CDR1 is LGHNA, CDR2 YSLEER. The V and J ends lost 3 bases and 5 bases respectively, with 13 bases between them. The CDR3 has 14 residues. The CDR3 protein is CASSQTTGRTEAFF. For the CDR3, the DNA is TGCGCCAGCAGCCAGACAACAGGGCGGACTGAAGCTTTCTTT.

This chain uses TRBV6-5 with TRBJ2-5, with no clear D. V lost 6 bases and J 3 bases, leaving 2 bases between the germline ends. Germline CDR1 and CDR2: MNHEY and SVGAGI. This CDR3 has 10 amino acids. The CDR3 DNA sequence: TGTGCCAGCAGAGAAGAGACCCAGTACTTC. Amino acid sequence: CASREETQYF.

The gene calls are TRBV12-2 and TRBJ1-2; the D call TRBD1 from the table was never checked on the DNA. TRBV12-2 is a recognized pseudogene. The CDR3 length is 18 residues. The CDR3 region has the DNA TGTGCAAGTCGCCCCCGTCAGGCGGGACAGCGGACGTTCTATGGCTACACCTTC. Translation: CASRPRQAGQRTFYGYTF.

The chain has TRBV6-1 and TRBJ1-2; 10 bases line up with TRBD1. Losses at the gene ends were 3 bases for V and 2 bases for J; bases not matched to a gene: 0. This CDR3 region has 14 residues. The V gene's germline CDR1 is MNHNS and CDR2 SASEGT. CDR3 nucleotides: TGTGCCAGCAGTGAGGACAGGGGGAACTATGGCTACACCTTC. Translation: CASSEDRGNYGYTF.

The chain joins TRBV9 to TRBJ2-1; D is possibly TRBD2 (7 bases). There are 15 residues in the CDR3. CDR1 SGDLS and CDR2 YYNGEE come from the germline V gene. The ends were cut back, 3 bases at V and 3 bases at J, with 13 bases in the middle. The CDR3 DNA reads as TGTGCCAGCAGCGAGACGGGGGGCGGCTACAATGAGCAGTTCTTC. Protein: CASSETGGGYNEQFF.

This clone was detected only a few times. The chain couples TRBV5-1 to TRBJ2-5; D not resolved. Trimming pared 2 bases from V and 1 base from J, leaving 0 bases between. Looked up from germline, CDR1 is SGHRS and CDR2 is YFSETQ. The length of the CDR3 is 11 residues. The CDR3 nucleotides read TGCGCCAGCAGCTTCCAAGAGACCCAGTACTTC. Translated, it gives CASSFQETQYF.

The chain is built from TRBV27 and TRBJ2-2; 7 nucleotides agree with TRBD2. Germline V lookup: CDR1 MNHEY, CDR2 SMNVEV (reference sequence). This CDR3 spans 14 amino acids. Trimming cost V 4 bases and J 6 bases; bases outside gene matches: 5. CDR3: CASSSGRAAGELFF. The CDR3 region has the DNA TGTGCCAGCAGTTCGGGGAGGGCGGCCGGGGAGCTGTTTTTT.

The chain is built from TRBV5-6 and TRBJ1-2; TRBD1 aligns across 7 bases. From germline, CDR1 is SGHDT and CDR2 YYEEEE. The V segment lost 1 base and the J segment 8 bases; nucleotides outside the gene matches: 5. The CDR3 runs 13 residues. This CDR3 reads CASSLTGAEGYTF. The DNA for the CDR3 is TGTGCCAGCAGCTTGACAGGGGCGGAAGGCTACACCTTC.

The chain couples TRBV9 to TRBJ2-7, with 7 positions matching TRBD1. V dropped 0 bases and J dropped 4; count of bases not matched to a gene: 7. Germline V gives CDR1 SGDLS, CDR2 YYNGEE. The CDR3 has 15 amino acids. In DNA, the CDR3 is TGTGCCAGCAGCGTAGGCAGGGGGACCCTTTACGAGCAGTACTTC. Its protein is CASSVGRGTLYEQYF.

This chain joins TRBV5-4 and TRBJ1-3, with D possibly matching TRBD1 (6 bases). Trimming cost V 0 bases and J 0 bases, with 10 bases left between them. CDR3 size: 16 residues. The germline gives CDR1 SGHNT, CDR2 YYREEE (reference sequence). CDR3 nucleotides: TGTGCCAGCAGCTTGGGGGGACACAGCTCTGGAAACACCATATATTTT. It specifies CASSLGGHSSGNTIYF.

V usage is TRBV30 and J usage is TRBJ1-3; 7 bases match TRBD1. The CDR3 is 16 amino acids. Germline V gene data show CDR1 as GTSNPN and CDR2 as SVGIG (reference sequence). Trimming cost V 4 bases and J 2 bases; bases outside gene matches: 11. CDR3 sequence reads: CAWNPDRVPAGNTIYF. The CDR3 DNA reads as TGTGCCTGGAATCCCGACAGGGTGCCAGCTGGAAACACCATATATTTT.

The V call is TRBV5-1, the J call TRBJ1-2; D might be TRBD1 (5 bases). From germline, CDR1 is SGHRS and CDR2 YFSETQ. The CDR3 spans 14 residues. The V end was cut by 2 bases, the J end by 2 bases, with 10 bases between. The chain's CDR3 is CASSFGHTNYGYTF. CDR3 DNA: TGCGCCAGCAGCTTCGGACATACAAACTATGGCTACACCTTC.

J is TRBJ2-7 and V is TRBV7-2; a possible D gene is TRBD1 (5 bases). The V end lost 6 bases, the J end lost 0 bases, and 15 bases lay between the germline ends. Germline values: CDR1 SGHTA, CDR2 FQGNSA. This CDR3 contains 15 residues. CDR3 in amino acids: CASRTSTGFSYEQYF. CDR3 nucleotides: TGTGCCAGCAGAACTTCCACAGGTTTCTCCTACGAGCAGTACTTC.

For the CDR3, the DNA is TGTGCCGGGGCGGGGGGGGCAGGTCAGCCCCAGCATTTT. Its translation is CAGAGGAGQPQHF. The rearrangement uses TRBV30 and TRBJ1-5; the D gene is possibly TRBD1 (6 bases). The length of the CDR3 is 13 residues. Germline V gives CDR1 GTSNPN, CDR2 SVGIG (reference sequence). The V end lost 8 bases, the J end lost 6 bases, and 17 bases lay between the germline ends.

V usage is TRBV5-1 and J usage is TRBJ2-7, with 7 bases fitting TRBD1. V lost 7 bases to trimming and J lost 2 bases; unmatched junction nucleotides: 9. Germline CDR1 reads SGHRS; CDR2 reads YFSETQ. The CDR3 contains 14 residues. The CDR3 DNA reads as TGCGCCAGCCGGAGCGGAAGGGGGCCCTACGAGCAGTACTTC. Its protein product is CASRSGRGPYEQYF.

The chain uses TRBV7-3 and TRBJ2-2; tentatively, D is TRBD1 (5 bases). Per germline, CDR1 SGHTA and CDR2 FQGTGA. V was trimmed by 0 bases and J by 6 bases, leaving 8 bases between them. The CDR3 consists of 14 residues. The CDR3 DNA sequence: TGTGCCAGCAGCTTAACGTTAGGGGCCGGGGAGCTGTTTTTT. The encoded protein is CASSLTLGAGELFF.

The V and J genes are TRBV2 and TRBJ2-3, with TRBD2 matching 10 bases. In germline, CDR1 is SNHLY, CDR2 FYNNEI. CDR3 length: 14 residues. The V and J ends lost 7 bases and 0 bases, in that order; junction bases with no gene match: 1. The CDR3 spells CASMTSGSTDTQYF. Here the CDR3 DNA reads TGTGCCAGCATGACTAGCGGGAGCACAGATACGCAGTATTTT. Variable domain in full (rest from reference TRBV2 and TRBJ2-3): EPEVTQTPSHQVTQMGQEVILRCVPISNHLYFYWYRQILGQKVEFLVSFYNNEISEKSEIFDDQFSVERPDGSNFTLKIRSTKLEDSAMYFCASMTSGSTDTQYFGPGTRLTVL.

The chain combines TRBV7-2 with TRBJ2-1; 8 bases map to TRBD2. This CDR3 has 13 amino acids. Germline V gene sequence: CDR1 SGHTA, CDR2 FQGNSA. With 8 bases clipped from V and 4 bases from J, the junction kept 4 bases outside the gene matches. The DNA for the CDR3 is TGTGCCAGCCGGCCTAGCGGGTACAATGAGCAGTTCTTC. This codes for CASRPSGYNEQFF.

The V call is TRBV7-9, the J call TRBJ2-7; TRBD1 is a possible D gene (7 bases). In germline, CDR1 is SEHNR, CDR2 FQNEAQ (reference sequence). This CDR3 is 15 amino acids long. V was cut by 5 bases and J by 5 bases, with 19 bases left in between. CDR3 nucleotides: TGTGCCAGCAGCCCGACAGGGAGGTCCGTCCACGAGCAGTACTTC. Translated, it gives CASSPTGRSVHEQYF.

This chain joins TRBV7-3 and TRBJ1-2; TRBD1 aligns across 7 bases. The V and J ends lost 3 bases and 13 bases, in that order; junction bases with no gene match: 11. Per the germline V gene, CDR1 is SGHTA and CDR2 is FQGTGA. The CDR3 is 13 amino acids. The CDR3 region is CASSLYGTEDITF. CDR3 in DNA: TGTGCCAGCAGCTTGTATGGGACAGAGGACATCACCTTC. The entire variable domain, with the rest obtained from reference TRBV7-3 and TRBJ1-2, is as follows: GAGVSQTPSNKVTEKGKYVELRCDPISGHTALYWYRQSLGQGPEFLIYFQGTGAADDSGLPNDRFFAVRPEGSVSTLKIQRTERGDSAVYLCASSLYGTEDITFGSGTRLTVV.

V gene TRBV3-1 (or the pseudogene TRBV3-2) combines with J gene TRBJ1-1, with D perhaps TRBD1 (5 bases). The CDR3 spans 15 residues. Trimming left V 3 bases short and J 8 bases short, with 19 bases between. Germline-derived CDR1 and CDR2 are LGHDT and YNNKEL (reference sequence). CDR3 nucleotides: TGTGCCAGCAGCCAGAGCCCAGGGTTCTGGTCCGAAGCTTTCTTT. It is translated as CASSQSPGFWSEAFF.

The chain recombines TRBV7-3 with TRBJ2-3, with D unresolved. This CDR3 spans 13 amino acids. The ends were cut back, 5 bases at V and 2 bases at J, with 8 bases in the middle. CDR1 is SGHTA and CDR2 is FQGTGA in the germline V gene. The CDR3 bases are TGTGCCAGCAGCCCCACCCTCACAGATACGCAGTATTTT. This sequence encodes CASSPTLTDTQYF.